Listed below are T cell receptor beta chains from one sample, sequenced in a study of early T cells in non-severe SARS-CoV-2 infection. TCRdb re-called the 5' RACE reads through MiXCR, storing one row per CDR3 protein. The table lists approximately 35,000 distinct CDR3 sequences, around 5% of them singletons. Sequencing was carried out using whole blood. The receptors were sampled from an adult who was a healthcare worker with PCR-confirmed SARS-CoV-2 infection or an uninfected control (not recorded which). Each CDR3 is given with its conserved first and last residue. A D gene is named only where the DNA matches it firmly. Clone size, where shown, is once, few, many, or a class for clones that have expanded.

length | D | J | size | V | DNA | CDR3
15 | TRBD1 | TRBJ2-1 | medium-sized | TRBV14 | TGTGCCAGCAGCCAAGTACTGACAGGGCGCAATGAGCAGTTCTTC | CASSQVLTGRNEQFF
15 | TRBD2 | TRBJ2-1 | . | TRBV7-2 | TGTGCCAGCAGCTTAGCTTTAGCGGGAGAGGTGGGGCAGTTCTTC | CASSLALAGEVGQFF
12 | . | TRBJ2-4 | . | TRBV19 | TGTGCCAGTAGTAGTGGGTCAAACATTCAGTACTTC | CASSSGSNIQYF
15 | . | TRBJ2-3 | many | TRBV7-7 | TGTGCCAGCAGCCCGGGGGCTATCGGCACAGATACGCAGTATTTT | CASSPGAIGTDTQYF
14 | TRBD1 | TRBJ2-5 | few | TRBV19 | TGTGCCACGGCTGGCAACAGGGGGCTTGAGACCCAGTACTTC | CATAGNRGLETQYF
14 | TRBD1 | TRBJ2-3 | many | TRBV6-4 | TGTGCCAGCAGTGAGGGACAGGGGGCAGATACGCAGTATTTT | CASSEGQGADTQYF
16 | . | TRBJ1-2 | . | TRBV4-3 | TGCGCCAGCAGCCAGACCGCAGGGTTCGAGAACTATGGCTACACCTTC | CASSQTAGFENYGYTF
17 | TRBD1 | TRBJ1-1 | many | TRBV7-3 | TGTGCCAGCAGCCCTTATACAGGGGTCTCTTTAAACACTGAAGCTTTCTTT | CASSPYTGVSLNTEAFF
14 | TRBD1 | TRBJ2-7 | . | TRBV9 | TGTGCCAGCAGCCCGGGACAGGGGGCATACGAGCAGCACTTC | CASSPGQGAYEQHF
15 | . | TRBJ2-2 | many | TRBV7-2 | TGTGCCAGCAGCTCCGACAGCGCGAACACCGGGGAGCTGTTTTTT | CASSSDSANTGELFF
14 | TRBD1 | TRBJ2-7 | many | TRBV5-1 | TGCGCCAGCAGCCCGACAGGGCGGACCTACGAGCAGTACTTC | CASSPTGRTYEQYF
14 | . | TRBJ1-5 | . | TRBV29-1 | TGCAGCTCTTCGAATGACAGCTACAATCAGCCCCAGCATTTT | CSSSNDSYNQPQHF
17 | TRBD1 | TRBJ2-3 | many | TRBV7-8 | TGTGCCAGCAGCTTAGAGCGGCGGACAGGGGGAACAGATACGCAGTATTTT | CASSLERRTGGTDTQYF
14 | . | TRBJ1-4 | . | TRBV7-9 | TGTGCCAGCAGCTTAGGTGCAACTAATGAAAAACTGTTTTTT | CASSLGATNEKLFF
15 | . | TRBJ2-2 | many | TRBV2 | TGTGCCTCTAATCCTGGGCAGTGGGGCACCGGGGAGCTGTTTTTT | CASNPGQWGTGELFF
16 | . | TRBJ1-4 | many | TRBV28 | TGTGCCAGCAGTCCCCATAGTCAGGCGGCTAATGAAAAACTGTTTTTT | CASSPHSQAANEKLFF
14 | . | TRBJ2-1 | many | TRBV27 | TGTGCCAGCAGTTTATATATACCAGACAATGAGCAGTTCTTC | CASSLYIPDNEQFF
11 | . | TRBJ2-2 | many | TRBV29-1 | TGCAGCGCTACGAACACCGGGGAGCTGTTTTTT | CSATNTGELFF
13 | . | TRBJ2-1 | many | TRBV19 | TGTGCCAGTAGTATTCAGCAGTACAATGAGCAGTTCTTC | CASSIQQYNEQFF
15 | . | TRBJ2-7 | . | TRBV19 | TGTGCCAGTAGTACCGCCGGGGGTCGAACCTACGAGCAGTACTTC | CASSTAGGRTYEQYF
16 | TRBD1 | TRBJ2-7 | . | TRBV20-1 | TGCAGTGCCACACTACCCCTCTCCGGGACAGCCTACGAGCAGTACTTC | CSATLPLSGTAYEQYF
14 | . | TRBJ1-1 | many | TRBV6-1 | TGTGCCAGCGGTCGAGGAGGTCAGAACACTGAAGCTTTCTTT | CASGRGGQNTEAFF
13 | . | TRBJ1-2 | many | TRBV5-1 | TGCGCCAGCAGCCCAGACAGACACTATGGCTACACCTTC | CASSPDRHYGYTF
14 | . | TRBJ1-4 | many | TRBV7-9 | TGTGCCAGCAGCTTACTCTCAACTAATGAAAAACTGTTTTTT | CASSLLSTNEKLFF
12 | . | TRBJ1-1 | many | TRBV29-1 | TGCAGCGGTCGAGAAGGGAACACTGAAGCTTTCTTT | CSGREGNTEAFF
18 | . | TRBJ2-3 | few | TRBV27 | TGTGCCAGCAGTTCCCCCCAGATTAGAGCGTACCACACAGATACGCAGTATTTT | CASSSPQIRAYHTDTQYF
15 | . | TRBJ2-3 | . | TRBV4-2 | TGTGCCAGCAGCCGATGGCAGGGGGGTTCAGATACGCAGTATTTT | CASSRWQGGSDTQYF
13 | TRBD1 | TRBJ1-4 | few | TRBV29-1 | TGCAGCGGACAGACAGGGGGTAATGAAAAACTGTTTTTT | CSGQTGGNEKLFF
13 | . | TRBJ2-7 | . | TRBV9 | TGTGCCAGCAGCTTCACACAGGGTTCCGAGCAGTACTTC | CASSFTQGSEQYF
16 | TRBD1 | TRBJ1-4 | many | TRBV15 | TGTGCCACCAGCAGAGGAGGAGGACAGGGCGACGAAAAACTGTTTTTT | CATSRGGGQGDEKLFF
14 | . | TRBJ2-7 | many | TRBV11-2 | TGTGCCAGCAGCTTATCGGGCAGTACCTACGAGCAGTACTTC | CASSLSGSTYEQYF
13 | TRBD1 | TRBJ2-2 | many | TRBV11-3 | TGTGCCAGCAGCCCGACAGGGCCCGGGGAGCTGTTTTTT | CASSPTGPGELFF
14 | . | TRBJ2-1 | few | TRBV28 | TGTGCCAGCAACCCCCCGGGACCTAACAATGAGCAGTTCTTC | CASNPPGPNNEQFF
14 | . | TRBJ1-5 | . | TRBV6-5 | TGTGCCAGCGGACCCGTGATGGGCAATCAGCCCCAGCATTTT | CASGPVMGNQPQHF
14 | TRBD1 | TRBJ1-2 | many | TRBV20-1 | TGCAGTGCTAGACCGGACAGGGAGGCCTATGGCTACACCTTC | CSARPDREAYGYTF
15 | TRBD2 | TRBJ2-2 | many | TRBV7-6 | TGTGCCAGCAGCCTCCCTAGCGGGGGAAACGGGGAGCTGTTTTTT | CASSLPSGGNGELFF
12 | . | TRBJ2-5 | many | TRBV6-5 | TGTGCCAGCACTAGCCCCGGAGAGACCCAGTACTTC | CASTSPGETQYF
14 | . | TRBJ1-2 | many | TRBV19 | TGTGCCAGTAGTATTGTCCTGGACACCTATGGCTACACCTTC | CASSIVLDTYGYTF
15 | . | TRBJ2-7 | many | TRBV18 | TGTGCCAGCTCACCACCGTGGACGGCCACCTACGAGCAGTACTTC | CASSPPWTATYEQYF
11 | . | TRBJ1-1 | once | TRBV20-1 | TGCAGTGCTAAGGGGGACACTGAAGCTTTCTTT | CSAKGDTEAFF
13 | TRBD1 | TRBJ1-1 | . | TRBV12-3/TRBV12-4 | TGTGCCAGCAGTTTAGTGACAGGGACTGAAGCTTTCTTT | CASSLVTGTEAFF
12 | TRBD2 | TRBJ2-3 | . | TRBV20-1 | TGCAGTGCCGGGGGGAACACAGATACGCAGTATTTT | CSAGGNTDTQYF
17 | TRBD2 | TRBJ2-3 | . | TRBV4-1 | TGCGCCAGCAGCCAAGGAATAGCGGGGGGGCAGGCAGATACGCAGTATTTT | CASSQGIAGGQADTQYF
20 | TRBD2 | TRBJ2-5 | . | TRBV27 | TGTGCCAGCAGTCCACTCCCCCAATTTCGGACTAGCGGGGGACTAGAGACCCAGTACTTC | CASSPLPQFRTSGGLETQYF
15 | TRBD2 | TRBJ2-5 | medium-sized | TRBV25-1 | TGTGCCACCGGACCTTCCCAGGGAGGGCAAGAGACCCAGTACTTC | CATGPSQGGQETQYF
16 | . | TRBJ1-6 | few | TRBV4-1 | TGCGCCAGCAGCCAAGTCCAGGGAGCGACAGATTCACCCCTCCATTTT | CASSQVQGATDSPLHF
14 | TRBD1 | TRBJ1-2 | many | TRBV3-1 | TGTGCCAGCAGTACTACAGGGGTGGGCTATGGCTACACCTTC | CASSTTGVGYGYTF
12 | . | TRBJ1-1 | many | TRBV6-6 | TGTGCCAGCACCGCAGGGGTAACTGAAGCTTTCTTT | CASTAGVTEAFF
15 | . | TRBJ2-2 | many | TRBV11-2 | TGTGCCAGCAGCTTAGGACAGTTTAACACCGGGGAGCTGTTTTTT | CASSLGQFNTGELFF
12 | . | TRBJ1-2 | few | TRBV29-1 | TGCAGCGCCCGGGCCGTCGAGTATGGCTACACCTTC | CSARAVEYGYTF
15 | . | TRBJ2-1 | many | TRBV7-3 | TGTGCCAGCAGCCTCGTGGGGGGTTCTCGGCTTGAGCAGTTCTTC | CASSLVGGSRLEQFF
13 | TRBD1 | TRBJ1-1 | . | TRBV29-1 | TGCAGCGTTCCGGGACAGACGAACACTGAAGCTTTCTTT | CSVPGQTNTEAFF
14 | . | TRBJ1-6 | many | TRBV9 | TGTGCCAGCAGCGTAGGGCCTGAAAATTCACCCCTCCACTTT | CASSVGPENSPLHF